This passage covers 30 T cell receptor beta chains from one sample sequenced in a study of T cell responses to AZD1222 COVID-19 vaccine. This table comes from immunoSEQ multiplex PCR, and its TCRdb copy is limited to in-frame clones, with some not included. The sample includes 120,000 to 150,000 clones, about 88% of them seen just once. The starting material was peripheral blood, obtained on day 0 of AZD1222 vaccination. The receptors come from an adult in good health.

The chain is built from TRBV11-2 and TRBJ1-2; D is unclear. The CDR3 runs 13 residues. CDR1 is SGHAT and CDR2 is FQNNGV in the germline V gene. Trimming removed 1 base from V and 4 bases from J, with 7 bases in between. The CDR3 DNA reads TGTGCCAGCAGCTTAGGCAGTCCCTATGGCTACACCTTC. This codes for CASSLGSPYGYTF.

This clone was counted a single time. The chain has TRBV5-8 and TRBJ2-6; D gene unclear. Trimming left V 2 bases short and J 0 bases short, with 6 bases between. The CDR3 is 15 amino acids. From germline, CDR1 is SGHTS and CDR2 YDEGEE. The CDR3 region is CASSLMGSGANVLTF. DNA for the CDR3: TGTGCCAGCAGCTTAATGGGCTCTGGGGCCAACGTCCTGACTTTC.

This chain's CDR3 is CASSYSRTGPGNTIYF. In nucleotides, the CDR3 is TGTGCCAGCAGTTACTCGCGGACAGGGCCTGGAAACACCATATATTTT. This chain connects TRBV6-5 to TRBJ1-3; 8 positions agree with TRBD1. The germline V gene encodes CDR1 MNHEY and CDR2 SVGAGI. Trimming took 0 bases from V and 2 from J; bases not matched to a gene: 3. The CDR3 is made up of 16 amino acids.

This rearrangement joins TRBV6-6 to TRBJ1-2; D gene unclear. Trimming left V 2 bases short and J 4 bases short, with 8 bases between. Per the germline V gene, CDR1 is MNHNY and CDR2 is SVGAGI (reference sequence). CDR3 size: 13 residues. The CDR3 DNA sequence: TGTGCCAGCAGTTACCGTCAGCTCTATGGCTACACCTTC. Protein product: CASSYRQLYGYTF.

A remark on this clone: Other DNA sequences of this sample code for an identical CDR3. CDR3 residues: CASSLGQGVTDTQYF. Written as DNA, the CDR3 is TGCGCCAGCAGCTTGGGACAGGGGGTGACAGATACGCAGTATTTT. This chain links TRBV5-1 with TRBJ2-3, with 9 bases matching TRBD1. The CDR3 spans 15 residues. Per the germline V gene, CDR1 is SGHRS and CDR2 is YFSETQ. Trimming at V came to 0 bases and at J to 3 bases, leaving 2 bases not matched to a gene.

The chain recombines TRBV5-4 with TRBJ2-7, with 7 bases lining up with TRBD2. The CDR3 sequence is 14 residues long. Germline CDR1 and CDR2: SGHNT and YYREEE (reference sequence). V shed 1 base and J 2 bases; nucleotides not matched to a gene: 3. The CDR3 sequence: CASSLSGTTYEQYF. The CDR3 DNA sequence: TGTGCCAGCAGCTTGAGCGGGACTACCTACGAGCAGTACTTC.

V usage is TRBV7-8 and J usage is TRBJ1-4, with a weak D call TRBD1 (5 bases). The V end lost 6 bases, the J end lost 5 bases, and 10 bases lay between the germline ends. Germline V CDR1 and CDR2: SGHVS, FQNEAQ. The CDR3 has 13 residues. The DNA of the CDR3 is TGTGCCAGCAGTTCAGGGCAGAATGAAAAACTGTTTTTT. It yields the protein CASSSGQNEKLFF.

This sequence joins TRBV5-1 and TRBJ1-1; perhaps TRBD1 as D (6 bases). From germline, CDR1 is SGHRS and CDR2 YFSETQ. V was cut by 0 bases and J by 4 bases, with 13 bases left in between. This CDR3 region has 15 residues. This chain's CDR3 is CASSLVGQGFTEAFF. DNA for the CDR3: TGCGCCAGCAGCTTGGTTGGCCAGGGGTTCACTGAAGCTTTCTTT. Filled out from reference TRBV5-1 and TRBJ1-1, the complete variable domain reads KAGVTQTPRYLIKTRGQQVTLSCSPISGHRSVSWYQQTPGQGLQFLFEYFSETQRNKGNFPGRFSGRQFSNSRSEMNVSTLELGDSALYLCASSLVGQGFTEAFFGQGTRLTVV.

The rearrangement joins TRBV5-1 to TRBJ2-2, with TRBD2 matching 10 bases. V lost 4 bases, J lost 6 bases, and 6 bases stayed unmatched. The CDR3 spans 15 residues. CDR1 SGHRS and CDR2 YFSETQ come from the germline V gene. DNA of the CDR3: TGCGCCAGCAGCGCTAGCGGGAGTAGGGCCGGGGAGCTGTTTTTT. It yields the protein CASSASGSRAGELFF.

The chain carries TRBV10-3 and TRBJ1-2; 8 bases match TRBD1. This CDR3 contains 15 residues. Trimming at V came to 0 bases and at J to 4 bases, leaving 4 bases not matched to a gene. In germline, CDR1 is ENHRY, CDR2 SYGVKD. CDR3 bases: TGTGCCATCAGTGAGTCGCCAGGGGGCAGCTATGGCTACACCTTC. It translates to CAISESPGGSYGYTF.

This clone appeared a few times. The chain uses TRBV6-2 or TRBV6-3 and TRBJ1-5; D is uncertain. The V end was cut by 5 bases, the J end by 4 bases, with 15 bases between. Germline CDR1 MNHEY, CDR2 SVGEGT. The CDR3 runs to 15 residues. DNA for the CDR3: TGTGCCAGCAGTCAACGAGGGTTAGGTAATCAGCCCCAGCATTTT. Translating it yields CASSQRGLGNQPQHF.

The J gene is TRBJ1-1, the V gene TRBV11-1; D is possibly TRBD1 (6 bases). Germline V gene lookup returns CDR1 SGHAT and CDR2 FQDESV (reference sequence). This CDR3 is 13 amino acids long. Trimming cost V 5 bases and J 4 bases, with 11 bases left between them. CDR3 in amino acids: CASSREGGTEAFF. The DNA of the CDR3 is TGTGCCAGCAGCCGCGAGGGGGGCACTGAAGCTTTCTTT. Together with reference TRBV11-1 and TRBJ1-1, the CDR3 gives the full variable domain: EAEVAQSPRYKITEKSQAVAFWCDPISGHATLYWYRQILGQGPELLVQFQDESVVDDSQLPKDRFSAERLKGVDSTLKIQPAELGDSAMYLCASSREGGTEAFFGQGTRLTVV.

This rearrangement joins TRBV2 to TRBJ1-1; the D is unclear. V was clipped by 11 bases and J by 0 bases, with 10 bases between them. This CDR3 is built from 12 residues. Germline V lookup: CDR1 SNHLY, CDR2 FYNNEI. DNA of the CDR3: TGTGCCGCAAGGGTGATGAACACTGAAGCTTTCTTT. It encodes CAARVMNTEAFF.

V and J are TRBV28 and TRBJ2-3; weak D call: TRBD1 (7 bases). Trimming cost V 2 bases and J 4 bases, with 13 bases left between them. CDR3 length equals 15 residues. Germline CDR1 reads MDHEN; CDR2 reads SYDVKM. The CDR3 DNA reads TGTGCCAGCAGTTTAAGGAGGGGGCAGGCAGATACGCAGTATTTT. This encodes CASSLRRGQADTQYF.

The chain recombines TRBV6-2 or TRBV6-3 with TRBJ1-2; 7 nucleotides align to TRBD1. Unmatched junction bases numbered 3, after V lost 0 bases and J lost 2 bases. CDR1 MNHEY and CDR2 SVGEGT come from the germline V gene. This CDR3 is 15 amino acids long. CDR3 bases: TGTGCCAGCAGTTACTCCGGGACAGTCAACTATGGCTACACCTTC. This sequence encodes CASSYSGTVNYGYTF.

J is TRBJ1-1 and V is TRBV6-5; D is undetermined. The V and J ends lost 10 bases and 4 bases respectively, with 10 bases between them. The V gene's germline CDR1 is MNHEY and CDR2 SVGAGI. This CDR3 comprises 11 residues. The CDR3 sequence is CATRRGTEAFF. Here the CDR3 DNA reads TGTGCCACCAGAAGAGGCACTGAAGCTTTCTTT.

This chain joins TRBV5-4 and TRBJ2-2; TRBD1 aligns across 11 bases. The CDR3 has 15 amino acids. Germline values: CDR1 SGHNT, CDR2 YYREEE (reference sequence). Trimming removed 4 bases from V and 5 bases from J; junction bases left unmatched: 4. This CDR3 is CASSRDRGITGELFF. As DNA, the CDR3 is TGTGCCAGCAGCCGGGACAGGGGGATAACCGGGGAGCTGTTTTTT.

Here the CDR3 reads CASETTGTEQYF. The CDR3 nucleotides are TGTGCCAGCGAGACTACAGGGACGGAGCAGTACTTC. J is TRBJ2-7 and V is TRBV2, with a possible D match to TRBD1 (6 bases). Per germline, CDR1 SNHLY and CDR2 FYNNEI. V was trimmed by 8 bases and J by 7 bases, leaving 15 bases between them. The CDR3 consists of 12 residues.

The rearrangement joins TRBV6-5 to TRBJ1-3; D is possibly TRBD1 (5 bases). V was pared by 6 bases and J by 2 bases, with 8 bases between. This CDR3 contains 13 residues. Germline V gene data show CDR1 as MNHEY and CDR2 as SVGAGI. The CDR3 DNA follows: TGTGCCAGCAGGACAGAAACTGGAAACACCATATATTTT. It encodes CASRTETGNTIYF.

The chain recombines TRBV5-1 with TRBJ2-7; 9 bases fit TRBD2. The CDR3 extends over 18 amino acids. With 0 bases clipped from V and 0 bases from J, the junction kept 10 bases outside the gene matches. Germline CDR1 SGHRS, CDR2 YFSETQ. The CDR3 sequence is CASSLAPASGGPSYEQYF. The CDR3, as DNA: TGCGCCAGCAGCTTGGCCCCAGCGAGCGGGGGGCCCTCCTACGAGCAGTACTTC.

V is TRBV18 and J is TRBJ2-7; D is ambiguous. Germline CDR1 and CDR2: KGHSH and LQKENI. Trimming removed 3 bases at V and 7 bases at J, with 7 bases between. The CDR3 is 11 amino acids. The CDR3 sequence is CASSPLEEQYF. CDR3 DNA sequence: TGTGCCAGCTCACCTTTAGAGGAGCAGTACTTC.

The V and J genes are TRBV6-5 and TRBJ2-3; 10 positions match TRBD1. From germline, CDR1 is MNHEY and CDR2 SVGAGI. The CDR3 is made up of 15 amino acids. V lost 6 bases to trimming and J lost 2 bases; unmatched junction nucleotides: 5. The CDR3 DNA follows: TGTGCCAGCAGCTCGACAGGGGGCAACACAGATACGCAGTATTTT. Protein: CASSSTGGNTDTQYF.

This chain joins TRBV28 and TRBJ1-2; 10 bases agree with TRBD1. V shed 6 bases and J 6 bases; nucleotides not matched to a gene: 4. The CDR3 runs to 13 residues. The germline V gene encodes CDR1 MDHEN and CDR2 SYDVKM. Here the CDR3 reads CASSLTGGNGYTF. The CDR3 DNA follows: TGTGCCAGCAGCTTGACAGGGGGCAATGGCTACACCTTC.

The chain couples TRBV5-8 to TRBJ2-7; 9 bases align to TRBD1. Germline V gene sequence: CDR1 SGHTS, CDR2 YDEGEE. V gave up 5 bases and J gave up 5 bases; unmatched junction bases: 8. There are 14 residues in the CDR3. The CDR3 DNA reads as TGTGCCAGCAGACCTAGGACAGGGGAAGACGAGCAGTACTTC. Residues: CASRPRTGEDEQYF.

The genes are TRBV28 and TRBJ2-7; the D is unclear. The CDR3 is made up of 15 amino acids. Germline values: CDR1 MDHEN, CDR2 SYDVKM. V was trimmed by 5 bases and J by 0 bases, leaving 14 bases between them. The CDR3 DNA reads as TGTGCCAGCAGTCGCCCCGCCCTGGGCTCCTACGAGCAGTACTTC. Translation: CASSRPALGSYEQYF.

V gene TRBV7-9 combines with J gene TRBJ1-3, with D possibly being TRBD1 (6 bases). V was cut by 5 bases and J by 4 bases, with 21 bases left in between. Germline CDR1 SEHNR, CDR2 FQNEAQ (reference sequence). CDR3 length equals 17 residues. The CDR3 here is CASSPRVGGLRGNTIYF. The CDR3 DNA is TGTGCCAGCAGCCCCCGGGTCGGGGGGCTGAGAGGAAACACCATATATTTT.

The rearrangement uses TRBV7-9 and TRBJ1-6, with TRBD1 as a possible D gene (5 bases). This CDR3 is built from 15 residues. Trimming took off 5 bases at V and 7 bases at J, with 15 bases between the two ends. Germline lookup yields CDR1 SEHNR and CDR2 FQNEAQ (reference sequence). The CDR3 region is CASSKGVSPNSPLHF. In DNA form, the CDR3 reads TGTGCCAGCAGCAAAGGGGTCAGTCCCAATTCACCCCTCCACTTT. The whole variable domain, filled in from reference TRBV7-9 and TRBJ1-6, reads DTGVSQNPRHKITKRGQNVTFRCDPISEHNRLYWYRQTLGQGPEFLTYFQNEAQLEKSRLLSDRFSAERPKGSFSTLEIQRTEQGDSAMYLCASSKGVSPNSPLHFGNGTRLTVT.

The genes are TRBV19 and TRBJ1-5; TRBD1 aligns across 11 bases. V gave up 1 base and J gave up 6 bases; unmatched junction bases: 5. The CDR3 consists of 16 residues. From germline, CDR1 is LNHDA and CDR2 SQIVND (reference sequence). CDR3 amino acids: CASSIVGGTGGQPQHF. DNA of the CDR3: TGTGCCAGTAGTATAGTTGGTGGGACAGGGGGTCAGCCCCAGCATTTT.

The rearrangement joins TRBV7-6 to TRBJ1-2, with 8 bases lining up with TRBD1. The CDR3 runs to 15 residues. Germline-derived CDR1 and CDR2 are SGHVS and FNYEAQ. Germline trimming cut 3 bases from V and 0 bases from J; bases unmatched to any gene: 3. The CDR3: CASSFGQGANYGYTF. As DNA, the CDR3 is TGTGCCAGCAGCTTCGGACAGGGTGCTAACTATGGCTACACCTTC.

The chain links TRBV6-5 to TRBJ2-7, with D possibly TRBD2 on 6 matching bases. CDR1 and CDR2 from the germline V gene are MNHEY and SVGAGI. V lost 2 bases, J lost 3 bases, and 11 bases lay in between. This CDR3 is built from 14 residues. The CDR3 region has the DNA TGTGCCAGCAGTTACCCCCCGGAGGGCTACGAGCAGTACTTC. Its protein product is CASSYPPEGYEQYF.